This T cell receptor beta chain was identified in a study of CD8+CD57+ T cells in acquired aplastic anemia. Study background: Sorted CD4+ plus CD8+ cells gave DNA averaging roughly 3.2 ug. Study-level points and caveats: Sharing between patients and controls was observed for twenty-nine CD8+ CDR3 sequences. For CD8+ Simpson's diversity, patients and controls showed no significant difference.

This CDR3 spans 13 amino acids. V lost 6 bases to trimming and J lost 3 bases, with 11 bases between them. Germline V CDR1 and CDR2: MNHGY, SVAAGI. In its sample, this clonotype was seen once. Its target is not known. CDR3 and TCR beta VDJ profiling relied on genomic DNA as the template. One entry per CDR3 protein results from TCRdb running MiXCR on the reads. The table shows 200,000 or so distinct CDR3 sequences, with around 65% occurring only once. V usage is TRBV6-9 and J usage is TRBJ1-1, with D unclear. The clonotype was recovered from a human donor with severe aplastic anemia or a healthy control (not recorded which). Sequences were obtained from sorted CD4+, CD8+, or CD8+CD57+ T cells (not recorded which) from PBMCs. This CDR3 reads CASRTPWDTEAFF. DNA for the CDR3: TGTGCCAGCAGAACACCCTGGGACACTGAAGCTTTCTTT.